The 28 T cell receptor beta chains in this list originate from one sample, sequenced in a study of T cells after posttransplantation cyclophosphamide. Repertoires were generated with immunoSEQ multiplex PCR, while TCRdb's copy carries only in-frame clones and drops some. Recorded here are about 22,000 clones, none singletons. Material for sequencing was PBMCs. Every receptor here comes from a woman aged 50 to 60 in good health, CMV-negative, and a related stem cell transplant donor.

There are many counts of this clone. The rearrangement joins TRBV5-4 to TRBJ2-1; 8 nucleotides agree with TRBD2. CDR1 and CDR2 (germline): SGHNT, YYREEE (reference sequence). V lost 2 bases and J lost 6; bases outside the gene matches: 13. The CDR3 has 17 amino acids. The CDR3 DNA reads as TGTGCCAGCAGCTTTCCCCTTCCGGGAGGGCCTGGCAATGAGCAGTTCTTC. Protein: CASSFPLPGGPGNEQFF. Full variable domain (missing parts from reference TRBV5-4 and TRBJ2-1): ETGVTQSPTHLIKTRGQQVTLRCSSQSGHNTVSWYQQALGQGPQFIFQYYREEENGRGNFPPRFSGLQFPNYSSELNVNALELDDSALYLCASSFPLPGGPGNEQFFGPGTRLTVL.

In its sample, this clone was seen many times. The chain links TRBV6-5 to TRBJ1-1; a weak D match, TRBD1 (6 bases). With 6 bases removed from V and 8 bases from J, the gap between germline ends came to 10 bases. The germline gives CDR1 MNHEY, CDR2 SVGAGI. CDR3 length: 11 residues. The DNA for the CDR3 is TGTGCCAGCAGAGATCAGGGGGAAGCTTTCTTT. Residues: CASRDQGEAFF.

This clone has a count of ten or more. The chain couples TRBV5-1 to TRBJ2-7; 7 bases line up with TRBD1. Germline V gene sequence: CDR1 SGHRS, CDR2 YFSETQ. The ends lost 3 bases at V and 4 bases at J; junction bases unmatched: 4. The CDR3 sequence is 13 residues long. This chain's CDR3 is CASSSGTVYEQYF. As DNA, the CDR3 is TGCGCCAGCAGCTCGGGGACAGTTTACGAGCAGTACTTC.

This clone was observed at least ten times. This chain connects TRBV28 to TRBJ1-3; 9 positions agree with TRBD1. The V segment lost 5 bases and the J segment 0 bases; nucleotides outside the gene matches: 8. The CDR3 is 17 amino acids. Germline CDR1 and CDR2: MDHEN and SYDVKM. CDR3 DNA sequence: TGTGCCAGCAGTACCCTGACAGGGGGGACCTCTGGAAACACCATATATTTT. Its protein is CASSTLTGGTSGNTIYF. Together with reference TRBV28 and TRBJ1-3, the CDR3 gives the full variable domain: DVKVTQSSRYLVKRTGEKVFLECVQDMDHENMFWYRQDPGLGLRLIYFSYDVKMKEKGDIPEGYSVSREKKERFSLILESASTNQTSMYLCASSTLTGGTSGNTIYFGEGSWLTVV.

In this sample, this clone turned up many times. This sequence joins TRBV6-6 and TRBJ2-3; the D is unclear. The CDR3 has 14 residues. Germline CDR1 reads MNHNY; CDR2 reads SVGAGI (reference sequence). V lost 3 bases to trimming and J lost 3 bases, with 10 bases between them. This CDR3 is CASSYSEYTDTQYF. CDR3 DNA: TGTGCCAGCAGTTATTCCGAGTATACAGATACGCAGTATTTT.

This clone has a count of ten or more. This sequence joins TRBV29-1 and TRBJ1-1; tentative D call: TRBD1 (6 bases). The germline CDR1 and CDR2 sequences are SQVTM and ANQGSEA. The CDR3 totals 12 residues. The CDR3 loop is CSFSQGTTEAFF. CDR3 in DNA: TGCAGTTTCTCCCAGGGGACCACTGAAGCTTTCTTT.

This clone was seen many times. This chain's CDR3 is CASNPSDMLNEKLFF. As DNA, the CDR3 is TGTGCCAGCAATCCTTCTGACATGCTCAATGAAAAACTGTTTTTT. This sequence joins TRBV28 and TRBJ1-4; the D is unclear. There are 15 residues in the CDR3. Germline V gene data show CDR1 as MDHEN and CDR2 as SYDVKM. With 7 bases removed from V and 5 bases from J, the gap between germline ends came to 17 bases.

This clone came up many times. The J gene is TRBJ2-1, the V gene TRBV7-3, with 7 nucleotides matching TRBD1. CDR3 size: 15 residues. Losses at the gene ends were 1 base for V and 9 bases for J; bases not matched to a gene: 9. The germline CDR1 and CDR2 sequences are SGHTA and FQGTGA. The CDR3 sequence is CASSLSLGTDAEQFF. The CDR3 DNA follows: TGTGCCAGCAGCTTAAGTTTGGGGACAGACGCTGAGCAGTTCTTC.

This clone was observed at least ten times. The V call is TRBV7-7, the J call TRBJ2-1, with 11 bases identical to TRBD2. With 2 bases clipped from V and 9 bases from J, the junction kept 6 bases outside the gene matches. The CDR3 is 15 residues long. Germline CDR1 and CDR2: SSHAT and FNYEAQ (reference sequence). CDR3 sequence: CASSLKLAGVSEQFF. Written as DNA, the CDR3 is TGTGCCAGCAGCTTAAAACTAGCGGGAGTTAGTGAGCAGTTCTTC.

This clone showed up many times. V and J are TRBV7-9 and TRBJ1-6; 8 nucleotides agree with TRBD1. Germline loops: CDR1 SEHNR, CDR2 FQNEAQ (reference sequence). The trim removed 3 bases at V and 8 bases at J, leaving 6 bases unmatched. The CDR3 runs to 15 residues. CDR3 loop: CASSLRTGIDSPLHF. The CDR3 bases are TGTGCCAGCAGCTTGCGGACAGGGATAGATTCACCCCTCCACTTT. The variable domain in full, completed from reference TRBV7-9 and TRBJ1-6, reads DTGVSQNPRHKITKRGQNVTFRCDPISEHNRLYWYRQTLGQGPEFLTYFQNEAQLEKSRLLSDRFSAERPKGSFSTLEIQRTEQGDSAMYLCASSLRTGIDSPLHFGNGTRLTVT.

In this sample, this clone turned up many times. The rearrangement links TRBV27 to TRBJ2-1, with 7 bases lining up with TRBD2. The CDR3 is made up of 17 amino acids. Germline V CDR1 and CDR2: MNHEY, SMNVEV (reference sequence). The J segment lost 0 bases and the V segment lost 3 bases, leaving 8 bases of the junction unmatched. This CDR3 is CASSLASGALSYNEQFF. CDR3 DNA: TGTGCCAGCAGTTTGGCCAGCGGGGCCCTCTCCTACAATGAGCAGTTCTTC.

This clone was observed many times. J is TRBJ1-1 and V is TRBV5-8; no firm D call. The CDR3 runs 15 residues. Trimming shortened V by 1 base and J by 11 bases, and 21 bases separated the two germline ends. Germline V gives CDR1 SGHTS, CDR2 YDEGEE. The CDR3 sequence is CASSLKVAGGTMAFF. CDR3 nucleotides: TGTGCCAGCAGCTTGAAGGTTGCCGGCGGAACGATGGCTTTCTTT.

Ten or more counts support this clone. This chain connects TRBV6-5 to TRBJ1-4; tentatively, D is TRBD1 (6 bases). Per the germline V gene, CDR1 is MNHEY and CDR2 is SVGAGI. Trimming took off 6 bases at V and 7 bases at J, with 15 bases between the two ends. This CDR3 spans 14 amino acids. For the CDR3, the DNA is TGTGCCAGCAGATTCAGGGGAAAGAGTGAAAAACTGTTTTTT. Its translation is CASRFRGKSEKLFF.

This clone was seen many times. The genes are TRBV30 and TRBJ2-2; unclear D gene. The CDR3 length is 13 residues. Trimming pared 4 bases from V and 3 bases from J, leaving 9 bases between. Germline V lookup: CDR1 GTSNPN, CDR2 SVGIG (reference sequence). The CDR3 nucleotides are TGTGCCTGGATTTACATGGACACCGGGGAGCTGTTTTTT. This codes for CAWIYMDTGELFF.

This clone was seen at least ten times. This sequence joins TRBV4-1 and TRBJ2-1, with 7 bases aligning to TRBD2. There are 19 residues in the CDR3. V was clipped by 3 bases and J by 0 bases; unmatched bases: 14. Germline loops: CDR1 MGHRA, CDR2 YSYEKL. DNA of the CDR3: TGCGCCAGCAGCCAGAGGACTAGTTCTTTTCCGAGCTCCTACAATGAGCAGTTCTTC. Translated, it gives CASSQRTSSFPSSYNEQFF.

In its sample, this clone was seen many times. The rearrangement joins TRBV6-5 to TRBJ1-3; perhaps TRBD1 as D (6 bases). Germline CDR1 and CDR2: MNHEY and SVGAGI. The CDR3 covers 14 residues. Trimming removed 5 bases from V and 9 bases from J, with 17 bases in between. This chain's CDR3 is CASSTGQSGSTIYF. CDR3 sequence (DNA): TGTGCCAGCAGTACCGGACAGAGCGGATCCACCATATATTTT.

This clone was seen repeatedly, ten times or more. This chain connects TRBV11-3 to TRBJ2-1; 10 bases align to TRBD2. CDR1 is SGHNT, CDR2 YENEEA, per germline. V was pared by 4 bases and J by 1 base, with 7 bases of the junction left unmatched. The CDR3 contains 17 residues. The DNA of the CDR3 is TGTGCCAGCAGCTCGACCGGGACTAGCGTTTCCTACAATGAGCAGTTCTTC. As protein: CASSSTGTSVSYNEQFF.

In this sample, this clone turned up many times. The genes are TRBV5-1 and TRBJ2-2; D uncertain. Germline V gene sequence: CDR1 SGHRS, CDR2 YFSETQ. This CDR3 is built from 12 residues. Between the trimmed V and J ends, which lost 2 bases and 7 bases, there was a span of 6 bases. CDR3 region: CASSLSLGELFF. In DNA form, the CDR3 reads TGCGCCAGCAGCTTATCTCTCGGGGAGCTGTTTTTT.

This clone has at least ten counts. The chain has TRBV9 and TRBJ2-2; 10 positions match TRBD2. The CDR3 is 17 amino acids. CDR1 is SGDLS, CDR2 YYNGEE, per germline. J lost 1 base, V lost 0 bases, and 3 bases had no gene match. CDR3 bases: TGTGCCAGCAGCGTAGCTAGCGGGGGCCAGAACACCGGGGAGCTGTTTTTT. Translation gives CASSVASGGQNTGELFF.

This clone was seen many times. The CDR3 DNA is TGTGCCAGCTCATCGACAGATGGCTACACCTTC. Its protein is CASSSTDGYTF. The chain joins TRBV18 to TRBJ1-2, with a tentative D call TRBD1 (5 bases). The CDR3 runs to 11 residues. Germline CDR1 and CDR2: KGHSH and LQKENI. The V end was cut by 5 bases, the J end by 6 bases, with 7 bases between.

The rearrangement joins TRBV6-5 to TRBJ2-7; weak D call: TRBD2 (5 bases). V was clipped by 7 bases and J by 1 base, with 11 bases between them. The CDR3 runs 13 residues. CDR1 and CDR2 from the germline V gene are MNHEY and SVGAGI. This CDR3 reads CASMSLGSYEQYF. CDR3 coding DNA: TGTGCCAGCATGTCACTAGGATCCTACGAGCAGTACTTC.

This clone was picked up many times. V usage is TRBV5-4 and J usage is TRBJ2-7; TRBD1 aligns across 9 bases. Per germline, CDR1 SGHNT and CDR2 YYREEE (reference sequence). The trim removed 8 bases at V and 2 bases at J, leaving 5 bases unmatched. The CDR3 contains 13 residues. As DNA, the CDR3 is TGTGCCAGTACCGGGACAGGGCCCTACGAGCAGTACTTC. Translated: CASTGTGPYEQYF.

There are many counts of this clone. The J gene is TRBJ1-1, the V gene TRBV6-5, with TRBD1 matching over 7 bases. Germline CDR1 and CDR2: MNHEY and SVGAGI. V shed 5 bases and J 2 bases; nucleotides not matched to a gene: 2. This CDR3 spans 13 amino acids. CDR3 sequence: CASSRQGNTEAFF. In nucleotides, the CDR3 is TGTGCCAGCAGTAGACAGGGAAACACTGAAGCTTTCTTT.

This clone was counted many times. The chain joins TRBV4-3 to TRBJ2-1; TRBD1 is a possible D gene (6 bases). The V end lost 3 bases, the J end lost 6 bases, and 12 bases lay between the germline ends. The germline V gene has CDR1 LGHNA and CDR2 YSLEER. The CDR3 has 14 amino acids. In DNA form, the CDR3 reads TGCGCCAGCAGCCATGCAGGGGTCCCCAATGAGCAGTTCTTC. This translates into CASSHAGVPNEQFF.

This clone has a count of ten or more. V usage is TRBV7-6 and J usage is TRBJ2-7; no definite D call. V dropped 0 bases and J dropped 7 bases, with 22 bases sitting between them. Per the germline V gene, CDR1 is SGHVS and CDR2 is FNYEAQ. The CDR3 is 17 residues long. CDR3 protein: CASSLALSRLASGEQYF. Written as DNA, the CDR3 is TGTGCCAGCAGCTTAGCCCTCAGTCGCCTGGCCTCGGGTGAGCAGTACTTC.

This clone was detected ten times or more. This rearrangement joins TRBV7-3 to TRBJ1-3; D gene unclear. The CDR3 sequence is 16 residues long. V lost 4 bases to trimming and J lost 3 bases, with 16 bases between them. The germline V gene encodes CDR1 SGHTA and CDR2 FQGTGA. The CDR3 loop is CASSSHVPKSGNTIYF. The CDR3 DNA sequence: TGTGCCAGCAGCTCCCACGTTCCGAAGAGTGGAAACACCATATATTTT.

The sample holds many counts of this clone. This chain links TRBV10-1 with TRBJ2-3; weak D call: TRBD2 (5 bases). The CDR3 has 15 amino acids. Germline values: CDR1 WNHNN, CDR2 SYGVQD (reference sequence). The V gene lost 0 bases and the J gene lost 2 bases, with 9 bases spanning the gap. The CDR3, as DNA: TGCGCCAGCAGTGAGTCCGCGGGCCCCACAGATACGCAGTATTTT. It encodes CASSESAGPTDTQYF.

This clone was observed many times. This chain uses TRBV7-6 with TRBJ2-5, with D possibly matching TRBD2 (6 bases). The CDR3 covers 14 residues. CDR1 and CDR2 from the germline V gene are SGHVS and FNYEAQ. Trimming took 3 bases from V and 1 from J, leaving 9 bases between them. The CDR3: CASSFQRVQETQYF. DNA of the CDR3: TGTGCCAGCAGCTTTCAGCGGGTCCAAGAGACCCAGTACTTC.